This T cell receptor beta chain was sequenced in a study of T cell changes during pregnancy in multiple sclerosis. Profiled with immunoSEQ multiplex PCR; TCRdb holds only in-frame clones, not every one. There are about 87,000 clones in the sample; 93% occur only once, and under 1.5% lies in the top ten. This clonotype was obtained from a female donor in good health, enrolled as a control in a pregnancy study. The sample consisted of peripheral blood, taken in the third trimester of pregnancy.

The CDR3 region is CASSLSATAPNTEAFF. As DNA, the CDR3 is TGTGCCAGCAGTTTATCAGCGACAGCACCGAACACTGAAGCTTTCTTT. V and J are TRBV27 and TRBJ1-1, with D maybe TRBD1 (5 bases). The CDR3 length is 16 residues. With 0 bases removed from V and 1 base from J, the gap between germline ends came to 12 bases. The germline V gene has CDR1 MNHEY and CDR2 SMNVEV (reference sequence).